This T cell receptor (beta chain) was documented in a study of metastatic and nonmetastatic thyroid tumors (TCRdb year 2020). About the full investigation: Repertoires were compared across peripheral blood and tumor or nodule tissue samples from malignant and benign thyroid patients. The paper's findings and limits, for the study overall: TCR beta diversity was reported as significantly higher in malignant tumors than in benign nodules, in both blood and tumor samples.

Library preparation employed PCR. TCRdb names Illumina HiSeq 4000 as the instrument used. The TCR beta-chain CDR3 region of each patient was profiled by high-throughput sequencing. Turning to the authors' computational methods: A classifier to discriminate distant-metastatic papillary thyroid cancer patients was built from CDR3 differences across clinicopathological groups. The Shannon index was used to measure repertoire diversity, and the Morisita-Horn index was used to measure how similar tumor and blood repertoires were. TCRdb's own reprocessing of the public reads used fastp at Q25 and MiXCR and kept productive beta chains. It is TCRdb's table, rather than the study itself, that gives the V and J calls and clone size. Within this sample are tens of thousands of clones, with approximately 4.1% of them counted one time only. 8% to 10% of the sample comes from the top ten. Spanning cysteine to phenylalanine, the CDR3 consists of 15 amino acids. Only the CDR3 DNA is retained, 45 bases long and in frame from the first base. CDR1 and CDR2 are drawn from the germline V gene: MNHNS, SASEGT. Deletion took 5 bases off V and 4 bases off J, with a span of 15 bases between the germline ends.

As for this clone: This clone's antigen is unknown. No clone much larger than this one lies a single base away; base qualities are absent.

None of the patients had been given any treatment before thyroid surgery. Using T-cell receptor beta sequencing, the researchers looked back retrospectively at clinical samples from patients, gathered between about 2012 and 2019. This chain joins TRBV6-1 to TRBJ1-3, with no confidently assigned D gene. This TCR was recovered from a female donor with papillary thyroid cancer or a benign thyroid nodule (not recorded which). Some clones in this sample may be carry-over from other donors' samples. Input material: blood. The nucleotide sequence is TGTGCCAGCAGTCCGCCACAGATAGAAGGAAACACCATATATTTT. Its coded protein is CASSPPQIEGNTIYF.